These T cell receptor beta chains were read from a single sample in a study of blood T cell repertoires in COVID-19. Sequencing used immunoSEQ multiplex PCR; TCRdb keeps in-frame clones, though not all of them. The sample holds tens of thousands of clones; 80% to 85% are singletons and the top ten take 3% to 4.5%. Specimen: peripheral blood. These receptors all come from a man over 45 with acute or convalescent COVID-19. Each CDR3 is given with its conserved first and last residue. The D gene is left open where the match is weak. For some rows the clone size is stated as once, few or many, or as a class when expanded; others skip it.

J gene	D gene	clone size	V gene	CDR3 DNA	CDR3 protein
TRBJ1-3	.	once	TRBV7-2	TGTGCCAGCAGCTCAACTGGGGGCTACTCTGGAAACACCATATATTTT	CASSSTGGYSGNTIYF
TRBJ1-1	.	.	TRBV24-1	TGTGCCACAGGGGTTGGCACTGAAGCTTTCTTT	CATGVGTEAFF
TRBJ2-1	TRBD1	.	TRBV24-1	TGTGCCACCAGTGGGACAGGGAAATCCTACAATGAGCAGTTCTTC	CATSGTGKSYNEQFF
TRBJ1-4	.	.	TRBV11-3	TGTGCCAGCAGCCAGACGCGGGGTAATGAAAAACTGTTTTTT	CASSQTRGNEKLFF
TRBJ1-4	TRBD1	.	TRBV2	TGTGCCAGCACCCAGGGGGCTAATGAAAAACTGTTTTTT	CASTQGANEKLFF
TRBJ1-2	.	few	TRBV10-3	TGTGCCATCAGTGAGTTGGGCAGTCTGGGCTATGGCTACACCTTC	CAISELGSLGYGYTF
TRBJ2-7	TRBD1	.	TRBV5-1	TGCGCCAGCAGCTTGGTGTCAGGGGGTTCCTACGAGCAGTACTTC	CASSLVSGGSYEQYF
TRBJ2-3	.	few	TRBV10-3	TGTGCCATCAGTGAGTCTGCAGGGGCCGTCCCGGGACTATCCACAGATACGCAGTATTTT	CAISESAGAVPGLSTDTQYF
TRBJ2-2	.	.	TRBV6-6	TGTGCCAGCAGTTACGGGCGTGAGCTGTTTTTT	CASSYGRELFF
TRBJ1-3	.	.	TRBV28	TGTGCCAGCAGTTTCCCTCGACAGTTTGGAAACACCATATATTTT	CASSFPRQFGNTIYF
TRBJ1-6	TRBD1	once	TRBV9	TGTGCCAGCAGCGCCGACAGGGGCGGTTCCTATAATTCACCCCTCCACTTT	CASSADRGGSYNSPLHF
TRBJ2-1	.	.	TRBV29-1	TGCAGCGTTGTGCGGCAGGGGTCCCACAATGAGCAGTTCTTC	CSVVRQGSHNEQFF
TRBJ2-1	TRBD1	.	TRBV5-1	TGCGCCAGCAGCCCGGACAGGGGCGGCTACAATGAGCAGTTCTTC	CASSPDRGGYNEQFF
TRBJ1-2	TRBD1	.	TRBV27	TGTGCCAGCAGTAGACAGGGCTTTGGCTACACCTTC	CASSRQGFGYTF
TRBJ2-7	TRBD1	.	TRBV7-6	TGTGCCAGCAGCTCCCGGCAAGGGGGCCGCTACGAGCAGTACTTC	CASSSRQGGRYEQYF
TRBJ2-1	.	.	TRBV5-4	TGTGCCAGCAGCTTGGCCCAGGGCTCCTACAATGAGCAGTTCTTC	CASSLAQGSYNEQFF
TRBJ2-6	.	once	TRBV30	TGTGCCTGGAGTGTATCAGTGGCTGGGGCCAACGTCCTGACTTTC	CAWSVSVAGANVLTF
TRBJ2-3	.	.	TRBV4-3	TGCGCCAGCAGCCATAGGAGGGGAGGAGATACGCAGTATTTT	CASSHRRGGDTQYF